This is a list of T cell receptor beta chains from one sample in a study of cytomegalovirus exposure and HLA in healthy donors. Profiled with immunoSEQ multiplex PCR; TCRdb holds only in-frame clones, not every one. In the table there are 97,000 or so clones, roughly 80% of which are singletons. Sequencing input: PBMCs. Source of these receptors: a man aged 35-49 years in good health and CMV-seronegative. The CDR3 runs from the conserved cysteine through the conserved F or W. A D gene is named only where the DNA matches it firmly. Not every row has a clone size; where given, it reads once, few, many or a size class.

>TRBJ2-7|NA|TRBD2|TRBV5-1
CASSLNPGGYEQYF
TGCGCCAGCAGCTTGAACCCGGGGGGTTACGAGCAGTACTTC
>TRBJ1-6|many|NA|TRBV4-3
CASSQEIRNSPLHF
TGCGCCAGCAGCCAAGAGATCCGGAATTCACCCCTCCACTTT
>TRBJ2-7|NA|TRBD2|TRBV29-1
CSVEDPSGGGDEQYF
TGCAGCGTTGAAGACCCTAGCGGGGGGGGCGACGAGCAGTACTTC
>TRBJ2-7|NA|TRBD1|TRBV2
CASRGGTGGGYEQYF
TGTGCCAGCAGGGGGGGGACAGGGGGCGGCTACGAGCAGTACTTC
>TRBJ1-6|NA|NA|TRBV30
CAWTFGGGSPLHF
TGTGCCTGGACCTTCGGTGGGGGGTCACCCCTCCACTTT
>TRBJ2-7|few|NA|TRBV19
CASSIDAGEQYF
TGTGCCAGTAGTATAGACGCGGGGGAGCAGTACTTC
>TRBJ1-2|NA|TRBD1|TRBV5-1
CASSPRQGPNYGYTF
TGCGCCAGCAGCCCCAGACAGGGTCCTAACTATGGCTACACCTTC
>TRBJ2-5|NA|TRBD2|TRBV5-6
CASSLVGTSGTFLETQYF
TGTGCCAGCAGCTTGGTCGGGACTAGCGGGACTTTCTTGGAGACCCAGTACTTC
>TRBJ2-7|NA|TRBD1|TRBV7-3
CASSQGTGPYEQYF
TGTGCCAGCAGCCAGGGGACAGGGCCTTACGAGCAGTACTTC
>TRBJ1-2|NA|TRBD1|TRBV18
CASSARQGRAELGYTF
TGTGCCAGCTCCGCTCGACAGGGCCGGGCCGAACTCGGCTACACCTTC
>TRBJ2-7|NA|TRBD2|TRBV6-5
CASSTGGPYEQYF
TGTGCCAGCAGTACGGGGGGGCCCTACGAGCAGTACTTC
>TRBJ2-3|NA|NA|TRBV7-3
CASSFGGRTDTQYF
TGTGCCAGCAGCTTCGGGGGGCGCACAGATACGCAGTATTTT
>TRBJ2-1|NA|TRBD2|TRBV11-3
CASSLGASGGADEQFF
TGTGCCAGCAGCTTAGGGGCTAGCGGGGGGGCCGATGAGCAGTTCTTC
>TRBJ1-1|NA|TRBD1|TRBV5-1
CASSSGQGGTEAFF
TGCGCCAGCAGCTCGGGACAGGGAGGCACTGAAGCTTTCTTT
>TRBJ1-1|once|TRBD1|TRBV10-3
CAISVQSGDREAFF
TGTGCCATCAGTGTACAGTCTGGGGACAGAGAAGCTTTCTTT
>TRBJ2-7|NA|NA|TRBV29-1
CSVMTGLSF
TGCAGCGTAATGACAGGATTATCTTTC
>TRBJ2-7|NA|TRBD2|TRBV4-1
CASSQGRGAYEQYF
TGCGCCAGCAGCCAAGGCCGGGGGGCCTACGAGCAGTACTTC
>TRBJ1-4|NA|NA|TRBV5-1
CASSRTGLGGDEKLFF
TGCGCCAGCAGCCGGACGGGACTGGGGGGTGATGAAAAACTGTTTTTT
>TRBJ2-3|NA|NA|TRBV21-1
CASSSRTSGGFTDTQYF
TGTGCCAGCAGCTCTCGGACTAGCGGGGGGTTCACAGATACGCAGTATTTT
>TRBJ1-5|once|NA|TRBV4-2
CASSQVLPQGSQPQHF
TGTGCCAGCAGCCAAGTACTTCCTCAGGGATCTCAGCCCCAGCATTTT
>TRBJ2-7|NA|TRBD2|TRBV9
CASSVGSSGAIYEQYF
TGTGCCAGCAGCGTAGGGAGTAGCGGGGCTATCTACGAGCAGTACTTC